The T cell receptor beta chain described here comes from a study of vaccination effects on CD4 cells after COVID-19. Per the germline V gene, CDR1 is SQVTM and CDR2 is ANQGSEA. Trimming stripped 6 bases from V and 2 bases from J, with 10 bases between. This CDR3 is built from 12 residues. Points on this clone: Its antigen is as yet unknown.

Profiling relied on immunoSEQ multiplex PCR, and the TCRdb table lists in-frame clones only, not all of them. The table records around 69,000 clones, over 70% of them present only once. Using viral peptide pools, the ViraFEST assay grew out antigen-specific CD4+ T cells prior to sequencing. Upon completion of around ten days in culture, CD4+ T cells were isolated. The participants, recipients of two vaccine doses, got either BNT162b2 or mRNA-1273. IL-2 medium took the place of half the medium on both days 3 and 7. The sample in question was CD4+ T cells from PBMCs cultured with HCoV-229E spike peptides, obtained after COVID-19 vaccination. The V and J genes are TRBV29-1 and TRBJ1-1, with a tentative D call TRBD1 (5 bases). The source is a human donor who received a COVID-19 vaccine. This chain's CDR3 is CSVRQYNTEAFF. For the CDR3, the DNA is TGCAGCGTCAGACAGTACAACACTGAAGCTTTCTTT. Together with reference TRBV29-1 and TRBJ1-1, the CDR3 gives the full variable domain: SAVISQKPSRDICQRGTSLTIQCQVDSQVTMMFWYRQQPGQSLTLIATANQGSEATYESGFVIDKFPISRPNLTFSTLTVSNMSPEDSSIYLCSVRQYNTEAFFGQGTRLTVV.